These 23 T cell receptor beta chains originate from one sample sequenced in a study of blood T cell repertoires in COVID-19. Profiled with immunoSEQ multiplex PCR; TCRdb holds only in-frame clones, not every one. The table includes about 260,000 clones, around 90% detected once. Sequencing used PBMCs or T cells enriched from blood (not recorded which). The receptors here all came from a woman aged 35 to 49 who had been exposed to COVID-19.

Only a few counts were recorded for this clone. This chain connects TRBV7-6 to TRBJ1-1; unclear D gene. The CDR3 covers 12 residues. Germline CDR1 and CDR2: SGHVS and FNYEAQ. V gave up 2 bases and J gave up 4 bases, with 5 bases separating them. CDR3 amino acids: CASSLYGTEAFF. The CDR3 bases are TGTGCCAGCAGCTTATACGGCACTGAAGCTTTCTTT.

Note on this clone: A much larger clone is a single base away; this may be a read error. The chain's CDR3 is CASSLNRNQPQHF. Here the CDR3 DNA reads TGTGCCAGCAGCTTAAACAGGAATCAGCCCCAGCATTTT. The rearrangement joins TRBV11-2 to TRBJ1-5; D might be TRBD1 (5 bases). CDR1 and CDR2 from the germline V gene are SGHAT and FQNNGV. The V gene lost 2 bases and the J gene lost 4 bases, with 6 bases spanning the gap. This CDR3 is built from 13 residues.

The CDR3, as DNA: TGTGCCAGCAGTGACGCCAACCTGGGACAGGGGTGTAAGGACCAGCATTTT. Amino acids: CASSDANLGQGCKDQHF. The chain employs TRBV6-4 and TRBJ1-5; TRBD1 matches 10 bases. With V trimmed by 2 bases and J by 12 bases, 16 bases remained unmatched. The CDR3 runs to 17 residues. Germline loops: CDR1 MRHNA, CDR2 SNTAGT.

This chain joins TRBV28 and TRBJ1-2; 7 bases map to TRBD1. Germline V gives CDR1 MDHEN, CDR2 SYDVKM. After removal of 6 bases from V and 3 bases from J, the junction contained 7 bases not matched to a gene. The CDR3 runs 14 residues. CDR3 amino acids: CASSPGGEDYGYTF. The CDR3 region has the DNA TGTGCCAGCAGCCCAGGGGGTGAGGACTATGGCTACACCTTC.

The rearrangement uses TRBV6-4 and TRBJ2-1, with D possibly TRBD2 on 5 matching bases. V lost 2 bases, J lost 6 bases, and 14 bases lay in between. The CDR3 has 15 amino acids. Germline CDR1 reads MRHNA; CDR2 reads SNTAGT. Here the CDR3 DNA reads TGTGCCAGCAGTGACCGGGGATCTGGTAGCAATGAGCAGTTCTTC. It translates to CASSDRGSGSNEQFF.

The V gene is TRBV13, the J gene TRBJ1-1; D call uncertain. Germline assignment: CDR1 PRHDT and CDR2 FYEKMQ (reference sequence). CDR3 size: 11 residues. Between the trimmed V and J ends, which lost 3 bases and 3 bases, there was a span of 2 bases. The CDR3 region is CASSFDTEAFF. DNA for the CDR3: TGTGCCAGCAGCTTCGACACTGAAGCTTTCTTT.

This clone was observed at least ten times. The chain couples TRBV3-1 (or the pseudogene TRBV3-2) to TRBJ2-7, with D possibly matching TRBD2 (5 bases). There are 15 residues in the CDR3. V shed 0 bases and J shed 4 bases, with 13 bases lying between them. Germline V gene sequence: CDR1 LGHDT, CDR2 YNNKEL (reference sequence). CDR3 sequence: CASSQDAIRGYEQYF. The CDR3 nucleotides are TGTGCCAGCAGCCAAGATGCCATTCGGGGATACGAGCAGTACTTC.

This chain joins TRBV2 and TRBJ1-2, with 7 bases identical to TRBD1. The germline V gene encodes CDR1 SNHLY and CDR2 FYNNEI. V trimming: 6 bases; J trimming: 9 bases; junction bases outside the gene matches: 16. The CDR3 length is 15 residues. CDR3 loop: CASRGAGGPFESYTF. The DNA of the CDR3 is TGTGCCAGCAGGGGGGCAGGGGGACCTTTTGAGAGCTACACCTTC.

This clone was observed a single time. The chain carries TRBV11-3 and TRBJ1-1; TRBD1 matches 8 bases. Germline V CDR1 and CDR2: SGHNT, YENEEA. This CDR3 has 16 amino acids. The V segment lost 0 bases and the J segment 0 bases; nucleotides outside the gene matches: 3. The CDR3 region has the DNA TGTGCCAGCAGCTTAGATATGGGACAGGTGAACACTGAAGCTTTCTTT. It codes for CASSLDMGQVNTEAFF.

This clone has more than one count but fewer than ten. The chain employs TRBV7-2 and TRBJ1-5; 10 bases line up with TRBD1. Trimming cost V 6 bases and J 4 bases; bases outside gene matches: 3. Germline-derived CDR1 and CDR2 are SGHTA and FQGNSA. The CDR3 is 14 amino acids. CDR3 in amino acids: CASSSDRGNQPQHF. CDR3 DNA: TGTGCCAGCAGTTCGGACAGGGGGAATCAGCCCCAGCATTTT.

The chain's CDR3 is CASSPHRGSGELFF. The CDR3 nucleotides read TGTGCCAGCAGCCCTCACCGGGGGTCCGGGGAGCTGTTTTTT. The rearrangement uses TRBV4-2 and TRBJ2-2, with D possibly matching TRBD2 (6 bases). The CDR3 runs 14 residues. Per germline, CDR1 LGHNA and CDR2 YNFKEQ. With 4 bases removed from V and 6 bases from J, the gap between germline ends came to 12 bases.

In this sample, this clone turned up once. The rearrangement links TRBV6-1 to TRBJ2-1, with TRBD1 matching 10 bases. The CDR3 length is 15 residues. J lost 9 bases, V lost 2 bases, and 7 bases had no gene match. CDR1 and CDR2 from the germline V gene are MNHNS and SASEGT. The CDR3 sequence is CASSELRQGAGEQFF. CDR3 coding DNA: TGTGCCAGCAGTGAACTCCGACAGGGGGCGGGTGAGCAGTTCTTC.

The chain joins TRBV5-4 to TRBJ2-1, with 10 bases fitting TRBD2. V lost 4 bases, J lost 7 bases, and 8 bases stayed unmatched. In germline, CDR1 is SGHNT, CDR2 YYREEE (reference sequence). This CDR3 has 15 amino acids. For the CDR3, the DNA is TGTGCCAGCAGCCAGGGACTAGCGTACAGAAATGAGCAGTTCTTC. Translation gives CASSQGLAYRNEQFF.

The V call is TRBV28, the J call TRBJ2-6, with 9 nucleotides matching TRBD1. The CDR3 has 15 amino acids. V was pared by 5 bases and J by 7 bases, with 6 bases of the junction left unmatched. Germline V CDR1 and CDR2: MDHEN, SYDVKM. CDR3 coding DNA: TGTGCCAGCAGTACCACAGGGGGCATTGCCAACGTCCTGACTTTC. As protein: CASSTTGGIANVLTF.

V and J are TRBV10-1 and TRBJ2-4; possibly TRBD1 for D (5 bases). The CDR3 sequence is 16 residues long. V lost 4 bases and J lost 0, with 13 bases in between. CDR1 is WNHNN and CDR2 is SYGVQD in the germline V gene (reference sequence). The CDR3 sequence: CASSGQPVLAKNIQYF. The CDR3 nucleotides are TGCGCCAGCAGTGGACAGCCGGTACTAGCCAAAAACATTCAGTACTTC.

The chain joins TRBV11-2 to TRBJ2-1; no reliable D call. Deletions cut 5 bases from V and 7 bases from J, with 6 bases between. Germline V gene data show CDR1 as SGHAT and CDR2 as FQNNGV. CDR3 length: 11 residues. The CDR3 DNA reads as TGTGCCAGCAGCGAGTGGAATGAGCAGTTCTTC. Protein sequence: CASSEWNEQFF.

CDR3 sequence (DNA): TGTGCCAGCGGATCTAGAAATCAGCCCCAGCATTTT. This gives the protein CASGSRNQPQHF. The rearrangement links TRBV4-2 to TRBJ1-5; D gene unclear. The CDR3 spans 12 residues. Germline assignment: CDR1 LGHNA and CDR2 YNFKEQ. V lost 8 bases and J lost 4, with 9 bases in between.

V gene TRBV2 combines with J gene TRBJ2-5, with TRBD2 identical over 7 bases. In germline, CDR1 is SNHLY, CDR2 FYNNEI. This CDR3 region has 15 residues. V dropped 5 bases and J dropped 1; count of bases not matched to a gene: 7. The CDR3 sequence is CASSRVRGTQETQYF. In DNA form, the CDR3 reads TGTGCCAGCAGTCGAGTGCGGGGGACCCAAGAGACCCAGTACTTC.

This sequence joins TRBV7-2 and TRBJ2-1, with TRBD2 identical over 12 bases. CDR1 is SGHTA and CDR2 is FQGNSA in the germline V gene. The V gene end was trimmed by 5 bases and the J gene end by 7 bases; junction bases not matched to a gene: 6. The CDR3 spans 15 residues. This chain's CDR3 is CASSETSGSMNEQFF. CDR3 in DNA: TGTGCCAGCAGCGAGACTAGCGGGAGTATGAATGAGCAGTTCTTC.

J is TRBJ2-1 and V is TRBV5-4, with 11 bases that match TRBD2. Germline CDR1 SGHNT, CDR2 YYREEE (reference sequence). The CDR3 covers 18 residues. V lost 0 bases to trimming and J lost 4 bases; unmatched junction nucleotides: 9. For the CDR3, the DNA is TGTGCCAGCAGCTTGGGCGGGACTAGCGGAACTACGTACAATGAGCAGTTCTTC. Its protein is CASSLGGTSGTTYNEQFF.

V usage is TRBV6-5 and J usage is TRBJ2-3, with TRBD1 matching 7 bases. Trimming cost V 9 bases and J 2 bases; bases outside gene matches: 5. Looked up from germline, CDR1 is MNHEY and CDR2 is SVGAGI. This CDR3 contains 13 residues. This chain's CDR3 is CASWGTVTDTQYF. The CDR3 DNA reads as TGTGCCAGTTGGGGGACAGTCACAGATACGCAGTATTTT.

This clone appeared a single time. The sample contains more than one DNA sequence encoding this CDR3. The chain links TRBV5-4 to TRBJ1-1, with no clear D. The germline V gene has CDR1 SGHNT and CDR2 YYREEE (reference sequence). V was trimmed by 0 bases and J by 1 base, leaving 7 bases between them. The CDR3 consists of 14 residues. The CDR3 DNA sequence: TGTGCCAGCAGCTTGGGACAAAGGAACACTGAAGCTTTCTTT. Protein sequence: CASSLGQRNTEAFF.

The chain is built from TRBV9 and TRBJ1-3; tentatively, D is TRBD1 (6 bases). From germline, CDR1 is SGDLS and CDR2 YYNGEE. CDR3 length equals 15 residues. V was clipped by 4 bases and J by 0 bases, with 11 bases between them. The CDR3 here is CASSQQGYSGNTIYF. CDR3 coding DNA: TGTGCCAGCAGCCAACAGGGCTACTCTGGAAACACCATATATTTT. The full variable domain, rest sourced from reference TRBV9 and TRBJ1-3, is DSGVTQTPKHLITATGQRVTLRCSPRSGDLSVYWYQQSLDQGLQFLIQYYNGEERAKGNILERFSAQQFPDLHSELNLSSLELGDSALYFCASSQQGYSGNTIYFGEGSWLTVV.